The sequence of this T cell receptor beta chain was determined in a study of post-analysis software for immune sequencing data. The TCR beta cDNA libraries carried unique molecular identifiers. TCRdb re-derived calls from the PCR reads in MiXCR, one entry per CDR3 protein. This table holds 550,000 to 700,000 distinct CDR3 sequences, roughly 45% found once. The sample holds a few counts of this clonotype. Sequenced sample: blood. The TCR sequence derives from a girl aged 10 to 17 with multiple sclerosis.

The CDR3 region is CASTVAVPATQYF. The CDR3 DNA follows: TGTGCCAGCACCGTAGCGGTACCGGCGACCCAGTACTTC. The rearrangement uses TRBV6-2 or TRBV6-3 and TRBJ2-5; maybe TRBD2 (6 bases). V gave up 7 bases and J gave up 7 bases, with 16 bases separating them. The CDR3 spans 13 residues. Germline V CDR1 and CDR2: MNHEY, SVGEGT.